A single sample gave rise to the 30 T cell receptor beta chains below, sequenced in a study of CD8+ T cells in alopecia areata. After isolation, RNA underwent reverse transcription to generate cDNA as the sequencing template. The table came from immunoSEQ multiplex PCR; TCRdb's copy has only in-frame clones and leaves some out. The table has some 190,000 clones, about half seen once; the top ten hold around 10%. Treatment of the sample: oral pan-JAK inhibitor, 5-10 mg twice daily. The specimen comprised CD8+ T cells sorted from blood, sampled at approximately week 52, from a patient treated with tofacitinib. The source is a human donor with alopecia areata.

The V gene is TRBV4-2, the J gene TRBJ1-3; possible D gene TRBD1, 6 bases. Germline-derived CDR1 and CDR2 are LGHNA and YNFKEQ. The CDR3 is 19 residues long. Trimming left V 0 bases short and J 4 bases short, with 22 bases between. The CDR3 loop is CASSQDLERITGPGNTIYF. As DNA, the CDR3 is TGTGCCAGCAGCCAAGATTTGGAGCGTATAACAGGGCCAGGAAACACCATATATTTT.

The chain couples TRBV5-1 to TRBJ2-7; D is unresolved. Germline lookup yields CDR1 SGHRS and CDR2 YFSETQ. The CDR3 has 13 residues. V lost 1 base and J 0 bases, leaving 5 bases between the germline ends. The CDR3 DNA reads TGCGCCAGCAGCTTGACAGTCTCCTACGAGCAGTACTTC. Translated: CASSLTVSYEQYF.

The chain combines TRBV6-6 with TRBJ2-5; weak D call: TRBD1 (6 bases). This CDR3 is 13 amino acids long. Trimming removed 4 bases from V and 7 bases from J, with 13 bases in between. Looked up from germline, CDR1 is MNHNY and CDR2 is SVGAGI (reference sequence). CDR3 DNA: TGTGCCAGCAGTTTCGACAGGTTGGGGACCCAGTACTTC. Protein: CASSFDRLGTQYF.

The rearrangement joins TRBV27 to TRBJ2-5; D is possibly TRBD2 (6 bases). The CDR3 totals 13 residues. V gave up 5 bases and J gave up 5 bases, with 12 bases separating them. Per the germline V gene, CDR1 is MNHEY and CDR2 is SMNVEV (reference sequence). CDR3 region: CASSVWGRETQYF. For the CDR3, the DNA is TGTGCCAGCAGTGTATGGGGGAGGGAGACCCAGTACTTC.

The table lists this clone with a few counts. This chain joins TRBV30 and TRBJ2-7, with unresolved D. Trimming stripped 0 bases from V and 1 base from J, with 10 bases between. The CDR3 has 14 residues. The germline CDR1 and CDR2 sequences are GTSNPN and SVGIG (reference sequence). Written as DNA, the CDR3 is TGTGCCTGGAGTGTAGTCGGCAGTTCCTACGAGCAGTACTTC. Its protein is CAWSVVGSSYEQYF.

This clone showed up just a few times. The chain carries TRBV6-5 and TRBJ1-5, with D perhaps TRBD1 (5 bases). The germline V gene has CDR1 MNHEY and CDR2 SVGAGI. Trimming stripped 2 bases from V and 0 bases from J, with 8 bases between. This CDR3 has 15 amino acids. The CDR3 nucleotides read TGTGCCAGCAGTTACGGGGCCGGTAGCAATCAGCCCCAGCATTTT. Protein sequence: CASSYGAGSNQPQHF.

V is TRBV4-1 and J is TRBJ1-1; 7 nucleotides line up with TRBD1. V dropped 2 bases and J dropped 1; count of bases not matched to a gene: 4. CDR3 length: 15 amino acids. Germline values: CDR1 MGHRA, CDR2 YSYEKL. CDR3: CASSQLGTANTEAFF. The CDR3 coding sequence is TGCGCCAGCAGCCAACTGGGGACAGCGAACACTGAAGCTTTCTTT.

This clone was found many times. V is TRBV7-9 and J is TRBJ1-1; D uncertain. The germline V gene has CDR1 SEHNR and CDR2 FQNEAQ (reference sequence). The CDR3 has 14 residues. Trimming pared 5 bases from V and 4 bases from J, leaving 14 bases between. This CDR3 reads CASSEGLLGTEAFF. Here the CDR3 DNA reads TGTGCCAGCAGCGAAGGTTTGTTAGGCACTGAAGCTTTCTTT.

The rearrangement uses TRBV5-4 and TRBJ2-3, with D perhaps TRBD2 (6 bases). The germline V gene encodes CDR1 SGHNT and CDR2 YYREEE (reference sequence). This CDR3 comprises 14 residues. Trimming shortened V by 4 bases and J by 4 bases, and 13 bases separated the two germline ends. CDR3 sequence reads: CASSPSEGPDTQYF. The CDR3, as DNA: TGTGCCAGCAGCCCATCGGAGGGCCCAGATACGCAGTATTTT.

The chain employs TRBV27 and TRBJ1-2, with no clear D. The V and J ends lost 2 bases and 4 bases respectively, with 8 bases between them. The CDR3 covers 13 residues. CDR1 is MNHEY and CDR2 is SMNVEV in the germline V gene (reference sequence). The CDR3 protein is CASSLAVTYGYTF. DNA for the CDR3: TGTGCCAGCAGTTTAGCCGTTACCTATGGCTACACCTTC.

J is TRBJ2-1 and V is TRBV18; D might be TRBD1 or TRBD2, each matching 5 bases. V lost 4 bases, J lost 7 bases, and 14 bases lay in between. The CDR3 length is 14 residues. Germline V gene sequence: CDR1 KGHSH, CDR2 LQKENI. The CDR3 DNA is TGTGCCAGCTCACTCCGGGACGGGGAAAATGAGCAGTTCTTC. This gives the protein CASSLRDGENEQFF.

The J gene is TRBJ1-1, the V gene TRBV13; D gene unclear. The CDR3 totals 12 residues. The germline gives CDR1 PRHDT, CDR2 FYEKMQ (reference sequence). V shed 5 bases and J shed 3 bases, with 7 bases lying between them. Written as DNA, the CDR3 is TGTGCCAGCAGCCCTGGGGACACTGAAGCTTTCTTT. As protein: CASSPGDTEAFF.

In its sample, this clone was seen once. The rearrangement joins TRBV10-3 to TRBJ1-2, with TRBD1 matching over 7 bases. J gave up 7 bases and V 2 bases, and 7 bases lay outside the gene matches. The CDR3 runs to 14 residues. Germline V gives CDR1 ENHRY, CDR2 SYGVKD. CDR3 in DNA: TGTGCCATCAGTGAGGAGGGACAGTCTTTTGGCTACACCTTC. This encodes CAISEEGQSFGYTF.

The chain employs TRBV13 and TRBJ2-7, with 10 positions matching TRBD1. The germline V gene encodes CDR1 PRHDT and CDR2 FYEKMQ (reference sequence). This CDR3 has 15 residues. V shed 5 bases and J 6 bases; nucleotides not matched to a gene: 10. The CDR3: CASSAAGTGVSEQYF. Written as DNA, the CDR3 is TGTGCCAGCAGCGCGGCCGGGACAGGGGTCTCCGAGCAGTACTTC.

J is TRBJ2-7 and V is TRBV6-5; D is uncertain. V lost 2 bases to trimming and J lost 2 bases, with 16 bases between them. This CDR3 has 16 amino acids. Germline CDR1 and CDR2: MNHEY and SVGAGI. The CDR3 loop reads CASSYDPSIPTYEQYF. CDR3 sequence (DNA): TGTGCCAGCAGTTACGACCCGTCAATTCCGACCTACGAGCAGTACTTC.

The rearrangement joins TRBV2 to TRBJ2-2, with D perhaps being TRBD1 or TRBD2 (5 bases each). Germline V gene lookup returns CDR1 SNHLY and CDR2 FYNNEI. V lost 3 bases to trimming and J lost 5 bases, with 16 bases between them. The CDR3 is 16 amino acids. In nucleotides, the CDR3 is TGTGCCAGCAGTGATCGTATGAGGGGAAATACCGGGGAGCTGTTTTTT. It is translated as CASSDRMRGNTGELFF.

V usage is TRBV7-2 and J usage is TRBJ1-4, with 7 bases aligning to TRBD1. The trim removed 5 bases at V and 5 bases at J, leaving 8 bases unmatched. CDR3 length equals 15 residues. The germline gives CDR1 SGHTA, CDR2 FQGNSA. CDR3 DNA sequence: TGTGCCAGCAGCCTCAGCGGCAGGGGGAATGAAAAACTGTTTTTT. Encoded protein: CASSLSGRGNEKLFF.

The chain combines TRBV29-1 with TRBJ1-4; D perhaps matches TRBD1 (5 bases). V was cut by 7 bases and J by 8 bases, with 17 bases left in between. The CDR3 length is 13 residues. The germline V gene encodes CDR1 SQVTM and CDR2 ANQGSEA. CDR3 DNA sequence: TGCAGCGCCCGGGCCTCGTGGGGGGAAAAACTGTTTTTT. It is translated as CSARASWGEKLFF. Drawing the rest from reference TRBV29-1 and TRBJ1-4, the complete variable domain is SAVISQKPSRDICQRGTSLTIQCQVDSQVTMMFWYRQQPGQSLTLIATANQGSEATYESGFVIDKFPISRPNLTFSTLTVSNMSPEDSSIYLCSARASWGEKLFFGSGTQLSVL.

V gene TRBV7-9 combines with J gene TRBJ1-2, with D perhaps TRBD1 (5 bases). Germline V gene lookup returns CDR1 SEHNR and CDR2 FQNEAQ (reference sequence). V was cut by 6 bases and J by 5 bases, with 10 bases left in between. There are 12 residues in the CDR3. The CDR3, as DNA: TGTGCCAGCAGGGACAAGGGATATGGCTACACCTTC. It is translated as CASRDKGYGYTF.

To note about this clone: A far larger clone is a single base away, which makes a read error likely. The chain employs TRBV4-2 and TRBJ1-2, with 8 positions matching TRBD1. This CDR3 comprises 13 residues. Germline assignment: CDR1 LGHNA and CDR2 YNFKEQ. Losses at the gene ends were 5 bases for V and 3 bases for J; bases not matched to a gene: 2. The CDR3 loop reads CASSLGQDYGYTF. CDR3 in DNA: TGTGCCAGCAGCTTGGGACAGGACTATGGCTACACCTTC.

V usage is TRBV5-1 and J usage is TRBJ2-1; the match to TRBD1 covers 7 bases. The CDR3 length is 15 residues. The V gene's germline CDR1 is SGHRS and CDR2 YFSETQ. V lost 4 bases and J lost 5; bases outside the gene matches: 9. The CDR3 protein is CASSRAGTEHNEQFF. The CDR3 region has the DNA TGCGCCAGCAGCCGCGCCGGGACAGAACACAATGAGCAGTTCTTC.

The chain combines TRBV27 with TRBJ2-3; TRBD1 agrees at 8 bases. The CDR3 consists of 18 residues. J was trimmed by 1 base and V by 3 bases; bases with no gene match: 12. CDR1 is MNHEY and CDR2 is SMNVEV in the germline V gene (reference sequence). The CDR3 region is CASSFSYGPDRGTDTQYF. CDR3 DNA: TGTGCCAGCAGTTTCTCCTACGGCCCGGACAGGGGCACAGATACGCAGTATTTT.

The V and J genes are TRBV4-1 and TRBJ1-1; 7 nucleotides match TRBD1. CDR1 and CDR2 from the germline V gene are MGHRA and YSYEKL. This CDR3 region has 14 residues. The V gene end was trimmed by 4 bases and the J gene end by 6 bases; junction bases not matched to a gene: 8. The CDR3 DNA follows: TGCGCCAGCAGCCCGAGACAGGGAGTCTCTGAAGCTTTCTTT. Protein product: CASSPRQGVSEAFF.

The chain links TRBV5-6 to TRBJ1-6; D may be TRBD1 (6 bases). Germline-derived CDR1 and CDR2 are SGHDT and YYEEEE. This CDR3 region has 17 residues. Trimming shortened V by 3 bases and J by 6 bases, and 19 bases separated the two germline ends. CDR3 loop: CASSSMDRFRGNSPLHF. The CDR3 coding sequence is TGTGCCAGCAGCTCGATGGACAGATTCCGAGGTAATTCACCCCTCCACTTT.

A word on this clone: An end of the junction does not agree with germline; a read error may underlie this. This chain's CDR3 is CASSPLSGGYNEQFF. CDR3 coding DNA: TGTGCCAGCTCCCCACTGTCGGGGGGGTACAATGAGCAGTTCTTC. The rearrangement links TRBV18 to TRBJ2-1; 8 bases map to TRBD2. Looked up from germline, CDR1 is KGHSH and CDR2 is LQKENI. CDR3 size: 15 residues. The full variable domain, completed using reference TRBV18 and TRBJ2-1, is NAGVMQNPRHLVRRRGQEARLRCSPMKGHSHVYWYRQLPEEGLKFMVYLQKENIIDESGMPKERFSAEFPKEGPSILRIQQVVRGDSAAYFCASSPLSGGYNEQFFGPGTRLTVL.

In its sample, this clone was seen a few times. The chain's CDR3 is CASSLEGSGELFF. CDR3 nucleotides: TGTGCCAGCAGCTTAGAGGGAAGCGGGGAGCTGTTTTTT. The genes are TRBV13 and TRBJ2-2; no definite D call. Germline V gene lookup returns CDR1 PRHDT and CDR2 FYEKMQ (reference sequence). Deletions cut 1 base from V and 7 bases from J, with 7 bases between. This CDR3 region has 13 residues.

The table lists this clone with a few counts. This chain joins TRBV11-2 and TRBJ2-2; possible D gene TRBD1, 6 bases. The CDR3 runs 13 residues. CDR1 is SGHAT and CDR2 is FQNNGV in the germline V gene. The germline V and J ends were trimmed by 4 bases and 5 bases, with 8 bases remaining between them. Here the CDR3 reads CASSSTGTGELFF. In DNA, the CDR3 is TGTGCCAGCAGCTCCACAGGGACCGGGGAGCTGTTTTTT.

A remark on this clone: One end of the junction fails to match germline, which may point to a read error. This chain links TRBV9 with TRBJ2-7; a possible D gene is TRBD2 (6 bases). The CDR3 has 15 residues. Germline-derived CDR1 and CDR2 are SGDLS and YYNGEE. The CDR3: CASSAQIGDSHEQYF. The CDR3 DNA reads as TGTGCCAGCAGCGCCCAGATCGGGGACTCCCACGAGCAGTACTTC.

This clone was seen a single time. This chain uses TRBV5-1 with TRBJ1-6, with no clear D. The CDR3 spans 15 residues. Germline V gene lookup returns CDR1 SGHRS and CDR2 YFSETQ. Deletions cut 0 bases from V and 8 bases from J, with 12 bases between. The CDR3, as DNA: TGCGCCAGCAGCTTGGACGTCGGGATATATTCACCCCTCCACTTT. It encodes CASSLDVGIYSPLHF.

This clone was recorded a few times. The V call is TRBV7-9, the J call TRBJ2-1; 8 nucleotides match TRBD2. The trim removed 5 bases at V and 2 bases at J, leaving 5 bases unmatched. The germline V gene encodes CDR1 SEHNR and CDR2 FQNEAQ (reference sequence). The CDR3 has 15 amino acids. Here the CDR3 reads CASSAGLAAYNEQFF. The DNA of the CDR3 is TGTGCCAGCAGCGCCGGACTAGCTGCCTACAATGAGCAGTTCTTC.